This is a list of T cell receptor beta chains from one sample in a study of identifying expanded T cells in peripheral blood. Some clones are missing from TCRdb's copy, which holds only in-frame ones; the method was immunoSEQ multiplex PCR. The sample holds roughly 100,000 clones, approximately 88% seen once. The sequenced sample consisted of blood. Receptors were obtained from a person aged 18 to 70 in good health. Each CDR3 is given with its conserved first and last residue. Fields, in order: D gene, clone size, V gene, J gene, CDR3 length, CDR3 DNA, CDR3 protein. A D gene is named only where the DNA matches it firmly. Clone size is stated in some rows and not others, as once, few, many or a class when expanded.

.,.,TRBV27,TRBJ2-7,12,TGTGCCAGCAGTTTAGGCGGCACCGAGCAGTACTTC,CASSLGGTEQYF
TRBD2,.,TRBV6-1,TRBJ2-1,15,TGTGCCAGCAGTGAACCGGGACTAGCGGAGAATGAGCAGTTCTTC,CASSEPGLAENEQFF
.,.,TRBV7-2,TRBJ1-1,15,TGTGCCAGCAGCTTAGTCTCGGCCATGAACACTGAAGCTTTCTTT,CASSLVSAMNTEAFF
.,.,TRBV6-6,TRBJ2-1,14,TGTGCCAGCAGTTACGGGGAGCTGGTCAATGAGCAGTTCTTC,CASSYGELVNEQFF
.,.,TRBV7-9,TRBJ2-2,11,TGTGCCAGCAGCCTCAAATTTTTGGTGTTTTTT,CASSLKFLVFF
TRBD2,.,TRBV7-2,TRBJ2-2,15,TGTGCCAGCAGCCCCTGGGAGGGGAACACCGGGGAGCTGTTTTTT,CASSPWEGNTGELFF
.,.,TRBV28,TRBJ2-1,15,TGTGCCAGCAGTATCCTAGCGACCTCCTACAATGAGCAGTTCTTC,CASSILATSYNEQFF
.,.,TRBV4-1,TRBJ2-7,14,TGCGCCAGCAGCCAAGCGGAGCGGAACTACGAGCAGTACTTC,CASSQAERNYEQYF
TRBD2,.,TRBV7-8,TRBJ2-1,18,TGTGCCAGCAGCTTAATGCTAGCGGGAGGGAGCTCCTACAATGAGCAGTTCTTC,CASSLMLAGGSSYNEQFF
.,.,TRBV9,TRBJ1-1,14,TGTGCCAGCAGCCCTGGGACGGCTAACACTGAAGCTTTCTTT,CASSPGTANTEAFF
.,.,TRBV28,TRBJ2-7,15,TGTGCCAGCAGTTTCGATAGGAACCCCGCCTACGAGCAGTACTTC,CASSFDRNPAYEQYF
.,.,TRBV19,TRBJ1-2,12,TGTGCCAGTAGTTGGGCAGACCATGGCTACACCTTC,CASSWADHGYTF
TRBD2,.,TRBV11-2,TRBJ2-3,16,TGTGCCAGCAGCGGAGTCTCTAGCGGGAGGTCAGATACGCAGTATTTT,CASSGVSSGRSDTQYF
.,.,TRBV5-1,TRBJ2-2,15,TGCGCCAGCAGCTTGGAGCTTGCGAGCACCGGGGAGCTGTTTTTT,CASSLELASTGELFF
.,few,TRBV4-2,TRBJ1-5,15,TGTGCCAGCAGCCAGGGGTTCGGACAGAATCAGCCCCAGCATTTT,CASSQGFGQNQPQHF
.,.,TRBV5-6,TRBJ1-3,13,TGTGCCAGCATTAGGAGCTCTGGAAACACCATATATTTT,CASIRSSGNTIYF
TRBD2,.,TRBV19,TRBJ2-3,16,TGTGCCAGTAGTAGGGCTAGCGGGGTGGGCACAGATACGCAGTATTTT,CASSRASGVGTDTQYF
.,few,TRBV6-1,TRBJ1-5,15,TGTGCCAGCAGTCGGGACGGTTATAGCAATCAGCCCCAGCATTTT,CASSRDGYSNQPQHF
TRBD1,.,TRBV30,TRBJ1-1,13,TGTGCCTGGAGGAGAGCAGGGGGCACTGAAGCTTTCTTT,CAWRRAGGTEAFF
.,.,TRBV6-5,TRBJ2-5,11,TGTGCCAGCAGTCTTGGAGAGACCCAGTACTTC,CASSLGETQYF
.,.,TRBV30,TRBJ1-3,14,TGTGCCTGTAAGCCACTCACGACTGGAAACACCATATATTTT,CACKPLTTGNTIYF
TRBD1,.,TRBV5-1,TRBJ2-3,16,TGCGCCAGCAGCAGTTCCGCGACAGGGACACCAGATACGCAGTATTTT,CASSSSATGTPDTQYF
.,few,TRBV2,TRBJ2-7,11,TGTGCCAGCGGGGGGACCTACGAGCAGTACTTC,CASGGTYEQYF
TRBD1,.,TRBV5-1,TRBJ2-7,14,TGCGCCAGTGGCCCTGGGACAGGGGTCTACGAGCAGTACTTC,CASGPGTGVYEQYF
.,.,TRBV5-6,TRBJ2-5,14,TGTGCCAGCAGCTCTGGACCGACCGGTGGGACCCAGTACTTC,CASSSGPTGGTQYF
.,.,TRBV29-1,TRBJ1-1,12,TGCAGCGTTGAAACAGGGAGCACTGAAGCTTTCTTT,CSVETGSTEAFF